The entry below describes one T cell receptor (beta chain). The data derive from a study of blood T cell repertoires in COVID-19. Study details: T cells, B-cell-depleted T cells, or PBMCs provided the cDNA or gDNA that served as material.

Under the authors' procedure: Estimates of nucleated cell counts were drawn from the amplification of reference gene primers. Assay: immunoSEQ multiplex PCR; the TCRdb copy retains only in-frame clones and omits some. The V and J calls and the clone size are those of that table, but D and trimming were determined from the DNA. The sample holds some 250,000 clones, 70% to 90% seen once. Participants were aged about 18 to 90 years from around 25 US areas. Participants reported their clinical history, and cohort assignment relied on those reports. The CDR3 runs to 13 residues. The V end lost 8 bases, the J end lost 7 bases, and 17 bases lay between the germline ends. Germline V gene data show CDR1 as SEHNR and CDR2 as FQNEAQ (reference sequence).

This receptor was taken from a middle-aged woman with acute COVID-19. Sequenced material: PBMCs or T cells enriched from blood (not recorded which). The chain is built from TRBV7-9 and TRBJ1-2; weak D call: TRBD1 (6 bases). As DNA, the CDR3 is TGTGCCAGCGCAACAGCGGGACAACTTGGCTACACCTTC. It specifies CASATAGQLGYTF. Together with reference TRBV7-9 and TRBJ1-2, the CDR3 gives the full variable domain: DTGVSQNPRHKITKRGQNVTFRCDPISEHNRLYWYRQTLGQGPEFLTYFQNEAQLEKSRLLSDRFSAERPKGSFSTLEIQRTEQGDSAMYLCASATAGQLGYTFGSGTRLTVV.